This T cell receptor (beta chain) appears in the sequencing data of a study of blood T cell repertoires in COVID-19. The method was immunoSEQ multiplex PCR; TCRdb's version includes in-frame clones alone and lacks a portion of them. The sample has around 80,000 clones; roughly four fifths are singletons. CDR1 is SGHKS and CDR2 is YYEKEE in the germline V gene (reference sequence). This CDR3 has 16 amino acids. V lost 0 bases to trimming and J lost 1 base; unmatched junction nucleotides: 4. The sequenced sample was peripheral blood. J is TRBJ2-7 and V is TRBV5-5, with 10 bases identical to TRBD2. The receptor was derived from a man at least 80 years old with acute or convalescent COVID-19. In nucleotides, the CDR3 is TGTGCCAGCAGCTTGGGTGCTAGCGGGGGTTCCTACGAGCAGTACTTC. Translated: CASSLGASGGSYEQYF.